Listed below are T cell receptor beta chains from one sample, sequenced in a study of blood T cells in healthy people across ages. MiXCR, run by TCRdb on the 5' RACE reads, gives a single entry per CDR3 protein. The top ten clones hold 40% to 50% of a sample with around 800,000 distinct CDR3 sequences, about 48% of them seen once. Sequencing was performed on blood. All receptors come from a man older than 75 in good health. CDR3s include the opening cysteine and the closing phenylalanine or tryptophan. Fields, in order: J gene, D gene, clone size, V gene, CDR3 protein, CDR3 DNA. A D gene is named only where the DNA matches it firmly. Not all rows give a size; the values are once, few, many and, for expanded clones, a class.

j_call: TRBJ1-1
d_call: NA
clone_size: NA
v_call: TRBV20-1
cdr3_aa: CSASRGSGTEAFF
cdr3_nt: TGCAGTGCTAGTCGGGGGTCTGGCACTGAAGCTTTCTTT

j_call: TRBJ2-5
d_call: NA
clone_size: few
v_call: TRBV3-1
cdr3_aa: CASSQDRPAETQYF
cdr3_nt: TGTGCCAGCAGCCAAGATCGACCTGCCGAGACCCAGTACTTC

j_call: TRBJ1-1
d_call: NA
clone_size: NA
v_call: TRBV29-1
cdr3_aa: CSVEISSSEAFF
cdr3_nt: TGCAGCGTTGAGATAAGCAGCAGTGAAGCTTTCTTT

j_call: TRBJ2-1
d_call: NA
clone_size: few
v_call: TRBV5-1
cdr3_aa: CASSREGGAYNEQFF
cdr3_nt: TGCGCCAGCAGTCGAGAAGGGGGAGCCTACAATGAGCAGTTCTTC

j_call: TRBJ1-2
d_call: NA
clone_size: NA
v_call: TRBV6-5
cdr3_aa: CASRPGQTTYGYTF
cdr3_nt: TGTGCCAGCAGGCCCGGACAAACTACCTATGGCTACACCTTC

j_call: TRBJ1-2
d_call: NA
clone_size: NA
v_call: TRBV3-1
cdr3_aa: CASSHWDADGYTF
cdr3_nt: TGTGCCAGCAGCCATTGGGACGCGGATGGCTACACCTTC

j_call: TRBJ2-7
d_call: NA
clone_size: NA
v_call: TRBV5-5
cdr3_aa: CASSPGSEYEQYF
cdr3_nt: TGTGCCAGCAGCCCAGGATCGGAATACGAGCAGTACTTC

j_call: TRBJ2-1
d_call: TRBD2
clone_size: NA
v_call: TRBV20-1
cdr3_aa: CSARDSGLAGAFYNEQFF
cdr3_nt: TGCAGTGCTAGAGATTCAGGCCTAGCGGGAGCCTTCTACAATGAGCAGTTCTTC

j_call: TRBJ2-5
d_call: TRBD2
clone_size: few
v_call: TRBV7-6
cdr3_aa: CASSLGLAGGGETQYF
cdr3_nt: TGTGCCAGCAGCTTAGGACTAGCGGGGGGAGGAGAGACCCAGTACTTC

j_call: TRBJ2-7
d_call: TRBD2
clone_size: few
v_call: TRBV10-3
cdr3_aa: CATSLDSGGYYEQYF
cdr3_nt: TGTGCCACTAGCCTGGACTCGGGAGGGTACTACGAGCAGTACTTC

j_call: TRBJ2-1
d_call: NA
clone_size: few
v_call: TRBV7-2
cdr3_aa: CASSLLLASGEQFF
cdr3_nt: TGTGCCAGCAGCTTGTTGTTGGCGTCGGGTGAGCAGTTCTTC

j_call: TRBJ2-7
d_call: TRBD2
clone_size: few
v_call: TRBV20-1
cdr3_aa: CSAPSLAGAREQYF
cdr3_nt: TGCAGTGCTCCTTCACTAGCGGGAGCGCGGGAGCAGTACTTC

j_call: TRBJ2-7
d_call: NA
clone_size: NA
v_call: TRBV6-4
cdr3_aa: CASIQYGAYEQYF
cdr3_nt: TGTGCCAGCATTCAATACGGAGCCTACGAGCAGTACTTC

j_call: TRBJ2-3
d_call: TRBD1
clone_size: few
v_call: TRBV29-1
cdr3_aa: CSVGQGGADTQYF
cdr3_nt: TGCAGCGTGGGACAGGGGGGCGCAGATACGCAGTATTTT

j_call: TRBJ1-1
d_call: NA
clone_size: NA
v_call: TRBV10-3
cdr3_aa: CAIRGQTVNTEAFF
cdr3_nt: TGTGCCATCAGAGGGCAGACCGTGAACACTGAAGCTTTCTTT

j_call: TRBJ1-1
d_call: NA
clone_size: NA
v_call: TRBV20-1
cdr3_aa: CSARVAGRNTEAFF
cdr3_nt: TGCAGTGCTAGAGTAGCAGGAAGGAACACTGAAGCTTTCTTT

j_call: TRBJ1-2
d_call: NA
clone_size: few
v_call: TRBV28
cdr3_aa: CASSSASNYGYTF
cdr3_nt: TGTGCCAGCAGTTCGGCCTCTAACTATGGCTACACCTTC

j_call: TRBJ2-3
d_call: NA
clone_size: few
v_call: TRBV4-2
cdr3_aa: CASSQVPTDTQYF
cdr3_nt: TGTGCCAGCAGCCAAGTGCCAACAGATACGCAGTATTTT

j_call: TRBJ2-2
d_call: NA
clone_size: NA
v_call: TRBV29-1
cdr3_aa: CSVDLTRTGELFF
cdr3_nt: TGCAGCGTTGACTTAACCCGCACCGGGGAGCTGTTTTTT

j_call: TRBJ2-1
d_call: TRBD2
clone_size: NA
v_call: TRBV5-1
cdr3_aa: CASSSGLAGGSHNEQFF
cdr3_nt: TGCGCCAGCAGCTCGGGACTAGCGGGAGGTAGCCACAATGAGCAGTTCTTC

j_call: TRBJ2-7
d_call: NA
clone_size: NA
v_call: TRBV15
cdr3_aa: CATSRDYIYEQYF
cdr3_nt: TGTGCCACCAGCAGAGACTATATCTACGAGCAGTACTTC

j_call: TRBJ2-7
d_call: NA
clone_size: NA
v_call: TRBV20-1
cdr3_aa: CSARQGGRSYEQYF
cdr3_nt: TGCAGTGCGAGACAGGGAGGGAGGTCCTACGAGCAGTACTTC

j_call: TRBJ1-4
d_call: NA
clone_size: NA
v_call: TRBV7-2
cdr3_aa: CASSPPMAEKLFF
cdr3_nt: TGTGCCAGCAGCCCGCCGATGGCTGAAAAACTGTTTTTT

j_call: TRBJ2-2
d_call: TRBD1
clone_size: NA
v_call: TRBV7-3
cdr3_aa: CASSSTGARAGELFF
cdr3_nt: TGTGCCAGCAGCTCGACAGGGGCGAGGGCCGGGGAGCTGTTTTTT

j_call: TRBJ2-4
d_call: NA
clone_size: NA
v_call: TRBV3-1
cdr3_aa: CASSQEGPQAKLAKNIQYF
cdr3_nt: TGTGCCAGCAGCCAAGAGGGACCTCAAGCGAAACTAGCCAAAAACATTCAGTACTTC

j_call: TRBJ2-5
d_call: NA
clone_size: NA
v_call: TRBV3-1
cdr3_aa: CASSQRSPGSQETQYF
cdr3_nt: TGTGCCAGCAGCCAACGCTCACCCGGCAGCCAAGAGACCCAGTACTTC

j_call: TRBJ2-6
d_call: TRBD2
clone_size: many
v_call: TRBV20-1
cdr3_aa: CSARPPAGTRPGANVLTF
cdr3_nt: TGCAGTGCTAGACCCCCTGCCGGGACTAGGCCTGGGGCCAACGTCCTGACTTTC

j_call: TRBJ2-1
d_call: NA
clone_size: NA
v_call: TRBV20-1
cdr3_aa: CSAQERGFGREQFF
cdr3_nt: TGCAGTGCTCAGGAACGGGGATTCGGGCGTGAGCAGTTCTTC

j_call: TRBJ2-6
d_call: NA
clone_size: once
v_call: TRBV30
cdr3_aa: CAWGGEWANVLTF
cdr3_nt: TGTGCCTGGGGTGGGGAGTGGGCCAACGTCCTGACTTTC

j_call: TRBJ1-1
d_call: TRBD1
clone_size: NA
v_call: TRBV6-6
cdr3_aa: CASSKDRGTEAFF
cdr3_nt: TGTGCCAGCAGTAAGGACAGGGGCACTGAAGCTTTCTTT

j_call: TRBJ1-4
d_call: NA
clone_size: once
v_call: TRBV12-3/TRBV12-4
cdr3_aa: CASSWGEPTNEKLFF
cdr3_nt: TGTGCCAGCAGTTGGGGGGAACCAACTAATGAAAAACTGTTTTTT

j_call: TRBJ2-5
d_call: NA
clone_size: NA
v_call: TRBV20-1
cdr3_aa: CSARGLLGVRGAQETQYF
cdr3_nt: TGCAGTGCTAGAGGTCTCTTGGGGGTGCGGGGTGCACAAGAGACCCAGTACTTC

j_call: TRBJ2-5
d_call: TRBD1
clone_size: NA
v_call: TRBV29-1
cdr3_aa: CSVGWRGGAYGQYF
cdr3_nt: TGCAGCGTTGGGTGGCGAGGGGGCGCGTACGGGCAGTACTTC

j_call: TRBJ2-6
d_call: NA
clone_size: few
v_call: TRBV15
cdr3_aa: CATSRDKGLTSSGANVLTF
cdr3_nt: TGTGCCACCAGCAGAGATAAGGGGTTAACCTCCTCTGGGGCCAACGTCCTGACTTTC

j_call: TRBJ2-5
d_call: NA
clone_size: NA
v_call: TRBV6-2/TRBV6-3
cdr3_aa: CASSYFSGRVLGETQYF
cdr3_nt: TGTGCCAGCAGTTACTTCAGCGGGCGGGTCCTCGGGGAGACCCAGTACTTC

j_call: TRBJ1-2
d_call: NA
clone_size: NA
v_call: TRBV6-6
cdr3_aa: CASSYGRGGVGYTF
cdr3_nt: TGTGCCAGCAGTTACGGTAGGGGGGGAGTTGGCTACACCTTC

j_call: TRBJ2-1
d_call: TRBD2
clone_size: few
v_call: TRBV6-6
cdr3_aa: CASTVAGGNNEQFF
cdr3_nt: TGTGCCAGCACCGTAGCGGGAGGGAACAATGAGCAGTTCTTC